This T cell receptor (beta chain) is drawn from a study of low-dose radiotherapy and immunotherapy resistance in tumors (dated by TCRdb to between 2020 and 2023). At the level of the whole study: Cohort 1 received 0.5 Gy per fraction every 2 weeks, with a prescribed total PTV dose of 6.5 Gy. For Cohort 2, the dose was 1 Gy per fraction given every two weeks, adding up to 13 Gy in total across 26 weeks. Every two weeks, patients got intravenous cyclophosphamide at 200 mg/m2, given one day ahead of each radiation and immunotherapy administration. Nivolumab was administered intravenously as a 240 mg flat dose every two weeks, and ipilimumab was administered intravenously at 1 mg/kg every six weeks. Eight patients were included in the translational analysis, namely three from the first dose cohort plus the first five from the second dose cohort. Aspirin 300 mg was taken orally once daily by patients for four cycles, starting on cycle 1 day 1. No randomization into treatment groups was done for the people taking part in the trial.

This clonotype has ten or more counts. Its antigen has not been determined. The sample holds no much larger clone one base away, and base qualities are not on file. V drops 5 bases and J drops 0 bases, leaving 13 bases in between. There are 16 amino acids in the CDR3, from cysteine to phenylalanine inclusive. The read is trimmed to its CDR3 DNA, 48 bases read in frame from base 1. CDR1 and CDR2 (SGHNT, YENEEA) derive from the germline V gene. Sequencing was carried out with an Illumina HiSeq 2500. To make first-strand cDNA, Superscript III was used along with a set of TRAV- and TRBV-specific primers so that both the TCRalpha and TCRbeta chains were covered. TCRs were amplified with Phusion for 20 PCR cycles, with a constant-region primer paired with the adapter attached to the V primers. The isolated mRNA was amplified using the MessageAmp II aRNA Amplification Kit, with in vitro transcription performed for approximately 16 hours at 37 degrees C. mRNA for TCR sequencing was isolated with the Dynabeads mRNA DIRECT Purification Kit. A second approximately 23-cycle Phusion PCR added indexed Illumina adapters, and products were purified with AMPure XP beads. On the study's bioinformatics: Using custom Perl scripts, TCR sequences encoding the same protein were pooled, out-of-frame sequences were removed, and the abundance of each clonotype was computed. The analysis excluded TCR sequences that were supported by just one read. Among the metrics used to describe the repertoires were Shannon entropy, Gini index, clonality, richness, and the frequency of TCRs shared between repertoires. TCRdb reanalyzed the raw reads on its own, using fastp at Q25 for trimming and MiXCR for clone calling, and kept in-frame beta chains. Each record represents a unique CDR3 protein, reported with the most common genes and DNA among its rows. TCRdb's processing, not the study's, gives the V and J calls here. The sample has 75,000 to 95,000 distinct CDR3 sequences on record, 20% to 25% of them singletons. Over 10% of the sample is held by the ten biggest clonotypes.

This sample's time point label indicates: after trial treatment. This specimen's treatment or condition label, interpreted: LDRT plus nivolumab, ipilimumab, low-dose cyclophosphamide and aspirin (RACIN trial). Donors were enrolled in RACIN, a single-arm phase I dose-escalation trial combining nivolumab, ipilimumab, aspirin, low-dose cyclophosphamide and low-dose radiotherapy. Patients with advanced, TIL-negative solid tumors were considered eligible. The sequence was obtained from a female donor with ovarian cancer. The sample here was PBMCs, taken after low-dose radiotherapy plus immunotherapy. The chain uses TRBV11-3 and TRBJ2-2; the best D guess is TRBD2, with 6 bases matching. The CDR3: CASSDTWGANTGELFF. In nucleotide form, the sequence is TGTGCCAGCAGCGATACCTGGGGGGCGAACACCGGGGAGCTGTTTTTT.